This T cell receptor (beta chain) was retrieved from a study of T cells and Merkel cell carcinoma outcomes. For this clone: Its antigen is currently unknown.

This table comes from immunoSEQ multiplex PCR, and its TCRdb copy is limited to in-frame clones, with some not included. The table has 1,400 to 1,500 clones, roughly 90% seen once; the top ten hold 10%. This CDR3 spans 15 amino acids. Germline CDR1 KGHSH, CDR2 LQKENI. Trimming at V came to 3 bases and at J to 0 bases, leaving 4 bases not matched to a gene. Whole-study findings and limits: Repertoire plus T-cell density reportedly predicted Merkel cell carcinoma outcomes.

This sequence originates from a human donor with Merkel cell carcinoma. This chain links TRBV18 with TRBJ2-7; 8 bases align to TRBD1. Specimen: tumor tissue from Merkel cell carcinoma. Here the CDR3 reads CASSPGQAVSYEQYF. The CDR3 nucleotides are TGTGCCAGCTCACCGGGACAGGCGGTCTCCTACGAGCAGTACTTC.